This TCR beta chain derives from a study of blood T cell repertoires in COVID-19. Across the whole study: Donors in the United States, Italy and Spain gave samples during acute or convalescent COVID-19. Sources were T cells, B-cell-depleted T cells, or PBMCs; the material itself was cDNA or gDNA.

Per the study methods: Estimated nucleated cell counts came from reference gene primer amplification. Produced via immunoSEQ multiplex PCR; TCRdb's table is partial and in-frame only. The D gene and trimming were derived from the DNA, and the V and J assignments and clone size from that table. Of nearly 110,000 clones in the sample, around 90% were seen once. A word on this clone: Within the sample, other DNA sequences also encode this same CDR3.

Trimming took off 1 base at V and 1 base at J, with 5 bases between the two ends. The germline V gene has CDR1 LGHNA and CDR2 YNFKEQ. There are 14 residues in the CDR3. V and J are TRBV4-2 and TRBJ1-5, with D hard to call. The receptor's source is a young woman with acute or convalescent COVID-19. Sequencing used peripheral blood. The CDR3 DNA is TGTGCCAGCAGCCAAGGACAAAGCAATCAGCCCCAGCATTTT. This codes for CASSQGQSNQPQHF.